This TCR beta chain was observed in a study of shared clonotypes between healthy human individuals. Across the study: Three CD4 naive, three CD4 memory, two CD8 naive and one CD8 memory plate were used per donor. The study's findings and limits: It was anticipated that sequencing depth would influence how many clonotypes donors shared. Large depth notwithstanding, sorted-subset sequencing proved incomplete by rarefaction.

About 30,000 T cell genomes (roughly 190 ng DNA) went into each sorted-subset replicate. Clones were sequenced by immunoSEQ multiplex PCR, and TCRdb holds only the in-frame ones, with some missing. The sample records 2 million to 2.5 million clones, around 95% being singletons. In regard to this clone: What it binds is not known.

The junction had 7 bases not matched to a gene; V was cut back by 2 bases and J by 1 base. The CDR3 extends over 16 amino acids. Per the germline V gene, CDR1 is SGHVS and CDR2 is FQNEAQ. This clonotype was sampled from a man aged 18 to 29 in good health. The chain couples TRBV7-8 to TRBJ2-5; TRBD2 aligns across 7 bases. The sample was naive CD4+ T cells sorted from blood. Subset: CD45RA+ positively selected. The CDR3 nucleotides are TGTGCCAGCAGCTTACTTCCCGGGACTATCCAAGAGACCCAGTACTTC. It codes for CASSLLPGTIQETQYF.